Listed here is a single TCR beta chain. This clonotype was observed at least ten times. Its antigen is unknown. Base qualities are not provided; no much larger clone lies one nucleotide away. This sample stems from a study of identical twins (TCRdb year 2016). Looking at the study overall: To test whether fetal clonotypes persist, the study used deep sequencing on TCR alpha and beta repertoires from monozygotic twins, unrelated adults of various ages, and cord blood. To rule out contamination, replicate twin experiments were performed at different times with different library preparation protocols.

Counted from cysteine to phenylalanine, this CDR3 has 15 amino acids. The DNA shown is the 45-base CDR3, in frame from base 1. From a lookup of the germline V gene (reference sequence), CDR1 and CDR2 are SEHNR and FQNEAQ. Trimming removed 6 bases from V and 0 bases from J, leaving 11 bases between the germline ends. The library was generated by 5' RACE. Sequencing was performed on an Illumina HiSeq 2000. Template switching added a universal primer binding site, and the final cDNA carried a unique molecular identifier that allowed TCR cDNA molecules to be counted accurately. Specific primers in the conserved constant-segment region were used to synthesize first-strand cDNA for the TCR alpha and beta chains. To control for contamination, every cDNA library was double barcoded, receiving both a SMART-Mk sample barcode and Illumina barcodes. TruSeq adapter sequences along with Illumina sample barcodes were introduced in two successive PCR steps. TCR alpha and beta cDNA libraries were sequenced on the Illumina HiSeq platform with custom primers. As for how the authors treated the data: Raw reads were processed with MiGEC to extract unique molecular identifiers, and MiXCR was used to determine CDR3 positions. For each individual, recombination models were inferred using an EM algorithm with the repgenHMM and IGoR tools. Shared clonotypes were analyzed with the tcR package in R, and sharing was normalized by the product of cloneset sizes. To study raw recombination without the effects of thymic and clonal selection, out-of-frame nonproductive sequences were analyzed. The public reads were reanalyzed by TCRdb: fastp trimming at Q25, MiXCR alignment, in-frame beta chains only. Rows matching on CDR3 protein sequence are summarized as one entry with the most common DNA and genes. These V and J calls originate from TCRdb's pipeline instead of the authors' own analysis. Present in this sample are nearly 250,000 distinct CDR3 sequences, about 7% of which were seen just once. The ten largest make up roughly 3.7% of the sample.

The investigation overall reported the following: Out-of-frame TCR alpha sharing in monozygotic twins was systematically underestimated by recombination models, whereas sharing between unrelated individuals was in agreement with the recombination models. The excess sharing between twins in beta out-of-frame sequences was weaker because fewer shared sequences reduced the signal-to-noise ratio. Invariant T cells such as MAIT and iNKT could partly confound zero-insertion analyses, although diverse VJ usage argued against such confounding for most clonotypes. Compared with coincidental sharing between unrelated individuals, out-of-frame TCR alpha sequences shared between twins showed an excess of sequences with low generation probability. Abundant cord blood beta clonotypes had fewer insertions, young adult naive repertoires showed a similar but weaker trend, and memory repertoires showed no such trend. Conclusions relied on cross-sectional statistical analysis, since the same donors could not be followed over many years.

Every donor in the study was a healthy Caucasian. The twin cohort consisted of three pairs of female monozygotic twins, all aged roughly 18 to 29 years. Miltenyi CD45RO+ enrichment and human naive T-cell isolation kits were used to isolate memory (CD45RO+) and naive T cells from PBMC. Another study also made use of these data, one on yellow fever vaccine responses in identical twins. As the second paper documents: According to the authors, the vaccine-induced T cell response in identical twins seemed to be partly convergent and partly specific to each individual. Focusing on identical twins, the study followed the T cell clones that responded to the vaccine, and did so with precision.

The chain is made from TRBV7-9 and TRBJ2-2; no D gene call is confident. This sequence was found in a woman younger than 35 in good health. The source material was memory (CD45RO+) T cells sorted from blood. The cell subset or site tag for this specimen amounts to: CD45RO+ enriched T cells. The bases are TGTGCCAGCAGACCCGGAGAGACGAACACCGGGGAGCTGTTTTTT. The translation is CASRPGETNTGELFF.